These T cell receptor beta chains were read from a single sample in a study of T cells in Graves' hyperthyroidism and ophthalmopathy. TCRdb analysed the multiplex PCR reads with MiXCR anew, one entry per CDR3 protein. The sample holds about 620,000 distinct CDR3 sequences; under 20% are singletons and the top ten take over 3.5%. Sequenced sample: blood. The receptors derive from a woman younger than 45 with Graves' hyperthyroidism. The CDR3 runs from the conserved cysteine through the conserved F or W. The D gene is left open where the match is weak. The size field is filled for only some rows; it gives once, few, many or a size class.

clone_size	d_call	v_call	j_call	cdr3_nt	cdr3_aa
NA	NA	TRBV25-1	TRBJ1-2	TGTGCCAGCAGTGAACCCTCATCCTCCTATGGCTACACCTTC	CASSEPSSSYGYTF
NA	TRBD1	TRBV7-9	TRBJ1-1	TGTGCCAGCAGCTTAGGGCGGGGACAGTTTGAAGCTTTCTTT	CASSLGRGQFEAFF
many	TRBD1	TRBV27	TRBJ2-7	TGTGCCAGCAGTTTAAGTCCCAGGGGGCTTATAGACTACGAGCAGTACTTC	CASSLSPRGLIDYEQYF
few	TRBD1	TRBV9	TRBJ2-7	TGTGCCAGCAGTTTAGGTGCGGGACAGGGGAACGAGCAGTACTTC	CASSLGAGQGNEQYF
many	NA	TRBV2	TRBJ1-4	TGTGCCAGCACTCGGGACACCGCAACTAATGAAAAACTGTTTTTT	CASTRDTATNEKLFF
many	TRBD2	TRBV3-1	TRBJ2-1	TGTGCCAGCAGCCAAGTGGGACTAGCGGATAACAATGAGCAGTTCTTC	CASSQVGLADNNEQFF
NA	NA	TRBV11-3	TRBJ1-1	TGTGCCAGCAGCGTAGTGGGCAACCTGGACACTGAAGCTTTCTTT	CASSVVGNLDTEAFF
NA	NA	TRBV2	TRBJ2-2	TGTGCCAGCAGTGTCAGTACAGACACCGGGGAGCTGTTTTTT	CASSVSTDTGELFF
many	TRBD2	TRBV5-1	TRBJ2-1	TGCGCCAGCAGCTTTGTTATGAGGACTAGCGGGAACAATGAGCAGTTCTTC	CASSFVMRTSGNNEQFF
NA	NA	TRBV10-3	TRBJ1-6	TGTGCCATCAAAGACAGGAATAATTCACCCCTCCACTTT	CAIKDRNNSPLHF
few	NA	TRBV6-6	TRBJ1-5	TGTGCCAGCAGTTACACAGGGTACAATCAGCCCCAGCATTTT	CASSYTGYNQPQHF
NA	TRBD2	TRBV9	TRBJ2-1	TGTGCCAGCAGTGCCCCGGCGGGAGGAGAAAATGAGCAGTTCTTC	CASSAPAGGENEQFF
many	NA	TRBV2	TRBJ2-3	TGTGCCACGACGGTTTACACAGATACGCAGTATTTT	CATTVYTDTQYF
many	TRBD2	TRBV27	TRBJ2-7	TGTGCCAGCAGCAGGACTAGCTGGAACGAGCAGTACTTC	CASSRTSWNEQYF
many	NA	TRBV28	TRBJ1-2	TGTGCCAGCAGCTCCCCCCTAGCCCCCGGCTACACCTTC	CASSSPLAPGYTF
NA	NA	TRBV7-9	TRBJ2-7	TGTGCCAGCAGCCCGGGGGACGGATTATACGAGCAGTACTTC	CASSPGDGLYEQYF
many	NA	TRBV20-1	TRBJ1-1	TGCAGTGCTAGACAGGAGAAAAAGGAAGCTTTCTTT	CSARQEKKEAFF
few	NA	TRBV19	TRBJ1-6	TGTGCCAGTAGCCTCCAGGGAAATTCACCCCTCCACTTT	CASSLQGNSPLHF
few	NA	TRBV29-1	TRBJ2-2	TGCAGCGTTGAGCTAGCTGTGACCGGGGAGCTGTTTTTT	CSVELAVTGELFF
many	NA	TRBV28	TRBJ1-1	TGTGCCAGCAATCCTGGCACTGAAGCTTTCTTT	CASNPGTEAFF
NA	NA	TRBV7-3	TRBJ2-2	TGTGCCAGCAGCAAACCGAGACAGATCGGGGAGCTGTTTTTT	CASSKPRQIGELFF
many	NA	TRBV20-1	TRBJ2-7	TGCAGTGCTACCTGGCCTCGAACCTACGAGCAGTACTTC	CSATWPRTYEQYF
few	NA	TRBV9	TRBJ2-1	TGTGCCAGCAGCGCCTCAGGGCACAGGTCCTACAATGAGCAGTTCTTC	CASSASGHRSYNEQFF
NA	NA	TRBV12-3/TRBV12-4	TRBJ2-3	TGTGCCAGCAGGCCATCCGAGGGGACAGATACGCAGTATTTT	CASRPSEGTDTQYF
many	NA	TRBV30	TRBJ2-3	TGTGCCTGGAATAGTGGTTTGGGCACAGATACGCAGTATTTT	CAWNSGLGTDTQYF
few	NA	TRBV10-3	TRBJ2-3	TGTGCCATCAGTGAGCCCTCAGATACGCAGTATTTT	CAISEPSDTQYF
many	NA	TRBV12-3/TRBV12-4	TRBJ2-5	TGTGCCAGCAGTTTAGCGGGACTCCTCCAAGAGACCCAGTACTTC	CASSLAGLLQETQYF
NA	TRBD1	TRBV29-1	TRBJ2-7	TGCAGCGTTGAACTACAGGGGGAAGAGCAGTACTTC	CSVELQGEEQYF
many	TRBD1	TRBV30	TRBJ2-7	TGTGCCTGGAGGGCGACAGGGAACGGCGAGCAGTACTTC	CAWRATGNGEQYF
few	TRBD1	TRBV4-1	TRBJ2-7	TGCGCCAGCAGCCAAACATCGGGACAGGGAACCTACGAGCAGTACTTC	CASSQTSGQGTYEQYF
many	NA	TRBV2	TRBJ2-5	TGTGCCAGCAGCGACAAGATGACGGAGGCGGAGTACTTC	CASSDKMTEAEYF
NA	TRBD2	TRBV4-1	TRBJ2-5	TGCGCCAGCAGCCAAGGCATCGGGGGTAGCGGGAGATACGGCCAGTACTTC	CASSQGIGGSGRYGQYF
NA	NA	TRBV4-1	TRBJ2-5	TGCGCCAGCAGCCAAGACGGCAGGGGGGGCCAAGAGACCCAGTACTTC	CASSQDGRGGQETQYF
many	TRBD1	TRBV6-2/TRBV6-3	TRBJ2-5	TGTGCCAGCAGTCCCCGGACAGGGCAAGAGACCCAGTACTTC	CASSPRTGQETQYF
NA	NA	TRBV28	TRBJ1-6	TGTGCCAGCAGTTTACCCGGACGGATTAATTCACCCCTCCACTTT	CASSLPGRINSPLHF
many	NA	TRBV2	TRBJ1-2	TGTGCCAGCAGTGAGGGGGAGAACTATGGCTACACCTTC	CASSEGENYGYTF
NA	TRBD1	TRBV13	TRBJ2-4	TGTGCCAGCGGGGACAGAGCCAAAAACATTCAGTACTTC	CASGDRAKNIQYF
few	TRBD2	TRBV7-9	TRBJ2-1	TGTGCCAGCAGCCCCACTAGCGGGAACCCGTTCTTC	CASSPTSGNPFF
few	TRBD1	TRBV20-1	TRBJ1-1	TGCAGTGCTAGACAGGGGGCTCGAGCAGCTTTCTTT	CSARQGARAAFF
NA	NA	TRBV18	TRBJ2-1	TGTGCCAGCTCGTTGAAAGAACCTTTTAGGAATGAGCAGTTCTTC	CASSLKEPFRNEQFF
few	NA	TRBV3-1	TRBJ1-5	TGTGCCAGCACCTTAGGACAGTCCAATCAGCCCCAGCATTTT	CASTLGQSNQPQHF
many	TRBD2	TRBV11-3	TRBJ2-2	TGTGCCAGCAGCCCATGGACTAGCGGGAACACCGGGGAGCTGTTTTTT	CASSPWTSGNTGELFF
NA	TRBD1	TRBV28	TRBJ1-2	TGTGCCAGCAGGGGCTGGGGACAGGGAACGGGAGGCTACACCTTC	CASRGWGQGTGGYTF
few	NA	TRBV29-1	TRBJ1-1	TGCAGCGTTGAAGAAGGGGGCACTGAAGCTTTCTTT	CSVEEGGTEAFF
many	TRBD2	TRBV7-2	TRBJ2-1	TGTGCCAGCAGCTTATTGGCGGGAGGGCAGTACAATGAGCAGTTCTTC	CASSLLAGGQYNEQFF
many	NA	TRBV7-2	TRBJ2-5	TGTGCCAGCAGCTTGAGCCAGATAGAGACCCAGTACTTC	CASSLSQIETQYF
many	TRBD1	TRBV28	TRBJ2-1	TGTGCCACCCAAAGGACAGGGGGGGCCAATGAGCAGTTCTTC	CATQRTGGANEQFF
many	NA	TRBV5-1	TRBJ1-1	TGCGCCAGCGCAGACACCACAGACAGCTCGACTGAAGCTTTCTTT	CASADTTDSSTEAFF